These 8 T cell receptor beta chains came from one sample sequenced in a study of siplizumab effects on memory and regulatory T cells. Coculturing at 37°C lasted about 6 days for the mixed lymphocyte reaction cells. Libraries were prepared by immunoSEQ multiplex PCR; TCRdb keeps only in-frame clonotypes and omits some of them. The data show roughly 8,500 clones, with about 35% seen just once and 5.8% held by the top ten. No antigens are known for them. The sample comprised CFSE-low (dividing) CD8+ T cells sorted from an allogeneic mixed lymphocyte reaction. The receptors come from a human donor in good health; the cells came from an allogeneic mixed lymphocyte reaction.

This clone was picked up one time. The J gene is TRBJ1-2, the V gene TRBV27, with D unclear. Deletions cut 2 bases from V and 2 bases from J, with 9 bases between. The V gene's germline CDR1 is MNHEY and CDR2 SMNVEV (reference sequence). This CDR3 is 14 amino acids long. CDR3 nucleotide sequence: TGTGCCAGCAGTTTAGCCCGTGGCAACTATGGCTACACCTTC. Translating it yields CASSLARGNYGYTF.

V and J are TRBV4-3 and TRBJ2-5, with 9 bases that match TRBD2. The DNA end lines up better with TRBJ2-7; the J call may be wrong. CDR3 size: 15 residues. Germline assignment: CDR1 LGHNA and CDR2 YSLEER. The CDR3 sequence is CASSLDVAGGYEQYF. The CDR3, as DNA: TGCGCCAGCAGCCTAGACGTGGCGGGAGGGTACGAGCAGTACTTC.

The chain recombines TRBV7-9 with TRBJ2-1; 9 bases map to TRBD2. CDR1 is SEHNR and CDR2 is FQNEAQ in the germline V gene (reference sequence). There are 15 residues in the CDR3. V gave up 1 base and J gave up 4 bases; unmatched junction bases: 2. In DNA form, the CDR3 reads TGTGCCAGCAGCTTAGTAGCGGGGGAATACAATGAGCAGTTCTTC. This gives the protein CASSLVAGEYNEQFF.

Only a few counts were recorded for this clone. The CDR3 is CASSATGGTEAFF. In DNA, the CDR3 is TGTGCCAGTAGTGCCACAGGGGGAACTGAAGCTTTCTTT. The rearrangement uses TRBV19 and TRBJ1-1, with 8 bases matching TRBD1. This CDR3 has 13 residues. CDR1 and CDR2 from the germline V gene are LNHDA and SQIVND (reference sequence). V trimming: 5 bases; J trimming: 5 bases; junction bases outside the gene matches: 4.

In its sample, this clone was seen a few times. V usage is TRBV29-1 and J usage is TRBJ1-2, with 9 positions matching TRBD1. The J segment lost 5 bases and the V segment lost 7 bases, leaving 11 bases of the junction unmatched. This CDR3 spans 14 amino acids. Germline V CDR1 and CDR2: SQVTM, ANQGSEA. The CDR3 loop reads CSAAGDRVGYGYTF. The CDR3 DNA is TGCAGCGCGGCGGGGGACAGGGTTGGGTATGGCTACACCTTC.

Relative to its sample, this clone is medium-sized. The chain employs TRBV27 and TRBJ2-7; no clear D gene. V lost 0 bases to trimming and J lost 1 base, with 7 bases between them. The CDR3 contains 14 residues. Germline V gives CDR1 MNHEY, CDR2 SMNVEV (reference sequence). In nucleotides, the CDR3 is TGTGCCAGCAGTTTATCAGGCCGGTCCTACGAGCAGTACTTC. Translated, it gives CASSLSGRSYEQYF.

This clone appeared a few times. This chain connects TRBV28 to TRBJ2-7, with 9 bases matching TRBD1. V lost 7 bases, J lost 4 bases, and 14 bases stayed unmatched. The CDR3 has 16 residues. The germline CDR1 and CDR2 sequences are MDHEN and SYDVKM. CDR3 sequence reads: CASTLTGTGRYYEQYF. The DNA for the CDR3 is TGTGCCAGCACCCTTACCGGGACAGGGAGATATTACGAGCAGTACTTC.

Within the sample, this clone is medium-sized. The chain carries TRBV19 and TRBJ1-2; no clear D gene. Trimming stripped 3 bases from V and 0 bases from J, with 11 bases between. There are 15 residues in the CDR3. The V gene's germline CDR1 is LNHDA and CDR2 SQIVND (reference sequence). The chain's CDR3 is CASSILPPPNYGYTF. CDR3 nucleotide sequence: TGTGCCAGTAGTATCTTACCACCCCCTAACTATGGCTACACCTTC.